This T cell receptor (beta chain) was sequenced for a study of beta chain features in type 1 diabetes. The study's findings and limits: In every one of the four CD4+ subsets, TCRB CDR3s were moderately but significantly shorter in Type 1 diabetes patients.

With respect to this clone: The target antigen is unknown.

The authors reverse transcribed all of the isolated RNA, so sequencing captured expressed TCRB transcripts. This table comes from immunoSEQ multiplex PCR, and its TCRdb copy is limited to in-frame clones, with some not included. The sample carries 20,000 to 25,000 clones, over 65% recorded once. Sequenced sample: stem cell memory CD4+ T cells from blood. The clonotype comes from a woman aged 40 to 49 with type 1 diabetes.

This CDR3 reads CASSDGQSSTDTQYF. The CDR3 DNA reads TGTGCCAGCAGTGACGGACAATCAAGCACAGATACGCAGTATTTT. The J gene is TRBJ2-3, the V gene TRBV25-1; possible D gene TRBD1, 5 bases. The germline V and J ends were trimmed by 3 bases and 0 bases, with 10 bases remaining between them. Per the germline V gene, CDR1 is MGHDK and CDR2 is SYGVNS. The length of the CDR3 is 15 residues. The full variable domain, with the rest looked up from reference TRBV25-1 and TRBJ2-3, is EADIYQTPRYLVIGTGKKITLECSQTMGHDKMYWYQQDPGMELHLIHYSYGVNSTEKGDLSSESTVSRIRTEHFPLTLESARPSHTSQYLCASSDGQSSTDTQYFGPGTRLTVL.